Listed below are T cell receptor beta chains from one sample, sequenced in a study of Graves' ophthalmopathy and Graves' hyperthyroidism. TCRdb analysed the multiplex PCR reads with MiXCR anew, one entry per CDR3 protein. The table has hundreds of thousands of distinct CDR3 sequences, approximately 22% seen once. The sequencing input was peripheral blood. These receptors were collected from a woman in her late teens or twenties with stable Graves' hyperthyroidism. Some clones in this sample may be carry-over from other donors' samples. The CDR3 runs from the conserved cysteine through the conserved F or W. The listing skips clone size in some rows; elsewhere it reads once, few, many or a size class.

TRBJ2-5 . TRBV13 CASSFPGFSDQYF
TRBJ1-5 many TRBV18 CASSPGGASNQPQHF
TRBJ1-1 many TRBV20-1 CSARTDPNTEAFF
TRBJ1-3 many TRBV6-1 CVRGSLRGNTIYF
TRBJ2-7 many TRBV27 CASSLSAQGPYEQYF
TRBJ2-7 many TRBV2 CASSDSGQASYEQYF
TRBJ2-7 . TRBV11-1 CASSTTPGQLNYEQYF
TRBJ1-2 . TRBV9 CASSVSLTGQGETGYTF
TRBJ1-5 . TRBV20-1 CSAAGAGNQPQHF
TRBJ2-7 many TRBV2 CASSEANSLYEQYF
TRBJ2-4 many TRBV7-3 CASSLGGAKNIQYF
TRBJ1-2 many TRBV11-2 CASSLDLTAGEGYGYTF
TRBJ2-5 many TRBV2 CASIQETQYF
TRBJ2-7 many TRBV6-2/TRBV6-3 CASSSSAYEQYF
TRBJ2-7 . TRBV10-3 CAVARSRTRTYEQYF
TRBJ2-7 . TRBV12-3/TRBV12-4 CASIPDRETTIEQYF
TRBJ2-5 few TRBV19 CASSIREGLIGAQYF
TRBJ2-5 many TRBV11-1 CASTPGIGGETQYF
TRBJ2-7 . TRBV6-1 CASTLAGTYEQYF
TRBJ2-7 . TRBV7-9 CASSLDVGYEQYF
TRBJ1-6 . TRBV20-1 CSARGGAVYNSPLHF
TRBJ2-2 many TRBV30 CAWGEGSGELFF
TRBJ1-1 many TRBV11-2 CASSLGIRITEAFF
TRBJ1-6 many TRBV15 CATSRTGGKSPLHF
TRBJ1-2 many TRBV7-9 CASSYTPPNNYGYTF
TRBJ2-7 many TRBV12-3/TRBV12-4 CASSSAGGPGEQYF
TRBJ2-7 few TRBV7-9 CASSLEDSSHYEQYF
TRBJ1-5 many TRBV30 CAWSVLGSNQPQHF
TRBJ1-1 many TRBV6-5 CASSYLTMRNTEAFF
TRBJ2-7 . TRBV20-1 CSAKSQGAPLSKEQYF
TRBJ2-7 . TRBV5-1 CASSAENYEQYF
TRBJ2-7 many TRBV12-3/TRBV12-4 CASRLGQGHEQYF